This note documents a single T cell receptor beta chain sequence. The data belong to a study of OX40 agonist ivuxolimab in advanced cancers. Here immunoSEQ multiplex PCR was the method, and the copy in TCRdb shows in-frame clones only, minus some. This sample carries fewer than 100,000 clones, about nine tenths of them seen once, and the ten largest clones take around 0.78%. Sequences were derived from CD4+ or CD8+ T cells sorted from blood, sampled in a trial of the OX40 agonist ivuxolimab. This TCR was sampled from an adult with an advanced solid tumor such as melanoma, head and neck, liver or kidney cancer.

The CDR3 is CASNRPGTEQYF. The CDR3 nucleotides read TGTGCCAGCAACAGGCCAGGGACGGAGCAGTACTTC. V is TRBV2 and J is TRBJ2-7; either TRBD1 or TRBD2 may supply D (5 bases each). The CDR3 is 12 amino acids. The V end was cut by 7 bases, the J end by 7 bases, with 14 bases between. Per germline, CDR1 SNHLY and CDR2 FYNNEI.